Presented here are 19 T cell receptor beta chains from one specimen sequenced in a study of identical twins. MiXCR was run by TCRdb on the 5' RACE reads, yielding one entry per CDR3 protein. The data contain under 900,000 distinct CDR3 sequences, 15% to 20% of them seen just once; the ten biggest clones take up over 10%. In addition, the sample was reused for a study of T cells expressing NK-cell markers.

The sequenced sample was PBMCs. The receptors originated from a woman between 18 and 30 years old in good health.

There are a few counts of this clonotype. This chain links TRBV5-1 with TRBJ1-2, with D hard to call. This CDR3 region has 13 residues. Between the trimmed V and J ends, which lost 5 bases and 5 bases, there was a span of 13 bases. The V gene's germline CDR1 is SGHRS and CDR2 YFSETQ. The CDR3 spells CASRFRGHYGYTF. The CDR3 DNA sequence: TGCGCCAGCAGATTTCGAGGGCATTATGGCTACACCTTC.

The chain recombines TRBV5-1 with TRBJ2-3; D might be TRBD2 (6 bases). V gave up 4 bases and J gave up 0 bases, with 15 bases separating them. Germline assignment: CDR1 SGHRS and CDR2 YFSETQ. There are 16 residues in the CDR3. The DNA of the CDR3 is TGCGCCAGCAGCCCCGGGGTAGCGGCAAGCACAGATACGCAGTATTTT. Translation gives CASSPGVAASTDTQYF.

This clonotype came up a few times. The rearrangement uses TRBV12-3 or TRBV12-4 and TRBJ1-1; no definite D call. The CDR3 is 11 residues long. V lost 7 bases and J lost 6, with 9 bases in between. Written as DNA, the CDR3 is TGTGCCAGCACCAACGGGCCTGAAGCTTTCTTT. Translating gives CASTNGPEAFF.

This clonotype was detected ten times or more. This chain links TRBV12-3 or TRBV12-4 with TRBJ1-2, with 11 nucleotides matching TRBD1. Trimming at V came to 11 bases and at J to 9 bases, leaving 5 bases not matched to a gene. The CDR3 consists of 11 residues. In DNA form, the CDR3 reads TGTGCCGGAGGGACAGGGGGTAGCTACACCTTC. As protein: CAGGTGGSYTF.

This clonotype was counted a few times. The chain carries TRBV6-1 and TRBJ2-1; a weak D match, TRBD2 (6 bases). Trimming cost V 5 bases and J 2 bases, with 10 bases left between them. CDR3 length: 14 amino acids. The germline V gene has CDR1 MNHNS and CDR2 SASEGT. The CDR3 reads CASSPSVAYNEQFF. The CDR3 bases are TGTGCCAGCAGTCCTAGCGTAGCCTACAATGAGCAGTTCTTC.

This clonotype was detected only a few times. The chain has TRBV20-1 and TRBJ2-2, with 12 bases that match TRBD2. Unmatched junction bases numbered 2, after V lost 3 bases and J lost 3 bases. CDR3 size: 15 residues. CDR1 and CDR2 from the germline V gene are DFQATT and SNEGSKA (reference sequence). Written as DNA, the CDR3 is TGCAGTGCTAGGGGACTAGCGGGTTACACCGGGGAGCTGTTTTTT. Its translation is CSARGLAGYTGELFF.

The chain recombines TRBV7-6 with TRBJ2-1; the D gene is possibly TRBD2 (6 bases). Trimming took 2 bases from V and 11 from J, leaving 7 bases between them. CDR3 length: 11 residues. Germline V gene data show CDR1 as SGHVS and CDR2 as FNYEAQ. Here the CDR3 reads CASSLREKQFF. In nucleotides, the CDR3 is TGTGCCAGCAGCTTACGGGAGAAGCAGTTCTTC.

Only a few counts were recorded for this clonotype. The chain carries TRBV6-2 or TRBV6-3 and TRBJ1-5; 8 bases are shared with TRBD1. Trimming took 3 bases from V and 6 from J; bases not matched to a gene: 4. The germline CDR1 and CDR2 sequences are MNHEY and SVGEGT. The CDR3 length is 14 residues. CDR3 amino acids: CASSYSGGGQPQHF. The CDR3 DNA reads TGTGCCAGCAGTTATTCAGGGGGCGGTCAGCCCCAGCATTTT.

This clonotype was seen a handful of times. The rearrangement links TRBV19 to TRBJ2-7; TRBD2 might be the D (7 bases). V was pared by 5 bases and J by 0 bases, with 14 bases between. This CDR3 contains 15 residues. Germline CDR1 reads LNHDA; CDR2 reads SQIVND (reference sequence). The chain's CDR3 is CASSAGAPTSYEQYF. CDR3 nucleotide sequence: TGTGCCAGTAGTGCGGGGGCCCCTACCTCCTACGAGCAGTACTTC.

CDR3 in DNA: TGTGCCAGCAGCTTGGCTCCCGGGACAGCTTACAATGAGCAGTTCTTC. Residues: CASSLAPGTAYNEQFF. The rearrangement links TRBV5-5 to TRBJ2-1, with 7 bases lining up with TRBD1. There are 16 residues in the CDR3. V lost 0 bases, J lost 4 bases, and 7 bases stayed unmatched. Germline V lookup: CDR1 SGHKS, CDR2 YYEKEE (reference sequence).

The table lists this clonotype with a few counts. The V gene is TRBV5-5, the J gene TRBJ2-1, with D perhaps TRBD1 (5 bases). The V gene's germline CDR1 is SGHKS and CDR2 YYEKEE (reference sequence). CDR3 size: 14 residues. V gave up 2 bases and J gave up 13 bases, with 19 bases separating them. The CDR3 DNA sequence: TGTGCCAGCAGCTTCCAGGCTCCGGCCAGGGAACAGTTCTTC. Protein product: CASSFQAPAREQFF.

This clonotype came up many times. This chain joins TRBV5-6 and TRBJ1-4, with D hard to call. V gave up 2 bases and J gave up 1 base, with 6 bases separating them. The germline CDR1 and CDR2 sequences are SGHDT and YYEEEE. There are 14 residues in the CDR3. The CDR3 loop reads CASSFRRTNEKLFF. The DNA of the CDR3 is TGTGCCAGCAGCTTCAGACGAACTAATGAAAAACTGTTTTTT.

The genes are TRBV12-3 or TRBV12-4 and TRBJ1-1, with D tentatively TRBD1 (6 bases). The length of the CDR3 is 12 residues. V lost 6 bases and J lost 8, with 13 bases in between. The CDR3 DNA sequence: TGTGCCAGCAGGACTAGAGGGGGGGAAGCTTTCTTT. It encodes CASRTRGGEAFF.

The chain links TRBV2 to TRBJ1-2; 7 positions match TRBD1. Unmatched junction bases numbered 6, after V lost 3 bases and J lost 8 bases. Germline CDR1 SNHLY, CDR2 FYNNEI. The CDR3 covers 13 residues. In DNA form, the CDR3 reads TGTGCCAGCAGTGATCGACAGGGATTGGGCTACACCTTC. This encodes CASSDRQGLGYTF. Based on the CDR3 plus reference TRBV2 and TRBJ1-2, the full variable domain is EPEVTQTPSHQVTQMGQEVILRCVPISNHLYFYWYRQILGQKVEFLVSFYNNEISEKSEIFDDQFSVERPDGSNFTLKIRSTKLEDSAMYFCASSDRQGLGYTFGSGTRLTVV.

This clonotype was seen a handful of times. V usage is TRBV18 and J usage is TRBJ1-2; D is perhaps TRBD1 (5 bases). Trimming removed 6 bases at V and 8 bases at J, with 22 bases between. The CDR3 covers 15 residues. Germline V lookup: CDR1 KGHSH, CDR2 LQKENI. CDR3 nucleotide sequence: TGTGCCAGCTCCCAAACCGCCTTTTCTAGGGACGGCTACACCTTC. Translating it yields CASSQTAFSRDGYTF. The variable domain in full, completed from reference TRBV18 and TRBJ1-2, reads NAGVMQNPRHLVRRRGQEARLRCSPMKGHSHVYWYRQLPEEGLKFMVYLQKENIIDESGMPKERFSAEFPKEGPSILRIQQVVRGDSAAYFCASSQTAFSRDGYTFGSGTRLTVV.

This clonotype was seen a handful of times. The CDR3 DNA sequence: TGCGCCTACGGCAGGGGGAGGGGGGATACGCAGTATTTT. Translating gives CAYGRGRGDTQYF. The V gene is TRBV10-2, the J gene TRBJ2-3; TRBD1 or TRBD2 may be the D gene (7 bases each). The CDR3 has 13 amino acids. Trimming cost V 11 bases and J 6 bases, with 18 bases left between them. Germline CDR1 WSHSY, CDR2 SAAADI.

This clonotype was counted ten times or more. The chain carries TRBV29-1 and TRBJ2-1; 11 positions match TRBD2. With V trimmed by 4 bases and J by 7 bases, 6 bases remained unmatched. The CDR3 is 14 residues long. CDR1 and CDR2 from the germline V gene are SQVTM and ANQGSEA. Here the CDR3 reads CSVGLAGGVNEQFF. The CDR3 DNA reads as TGCAGCGTTGGCCTAGCGGGAGGTGTAAATGAGCAGTTCTTC.

The CDR3, as DNA: TGTGCCAGCAGCCTACACGATAGCCCGCGGTTCACTGAAGCTTTCTTT. Amino acids: CASSLHDSPRFTEAFF. This rearrangement joins TRBV14 to TRBJ1-1; D is unclear. CDR3 length equals 16 residues. Per germline, CDR1 SGHDN and CDR2 FVKESK. Between the trimmed V and J ends, which lost 4 bases and 4 bases, there was a span of 19 bases.

J is TRBJ2-6 and V is TRBV14; D is unresolved. V shed 0 bases and J shed 0 bases, with 6 bases lying between them. This CDR3 comprises 16 residues. The V gene's germline CDR1 is SGHDN and CDR2 FVKESK. The DNA for the CDR3 is TGTGCCAGCAGCCAAGATGGGGTCTCTGGGGCCAACGTCCTGACTTTC. Encoded protein: CASSQDGVSGANVLTF.